The clone carrying this TCR beta chain was picked up a small number of times. Its antigen remains unknown. The V gene's germline CDR1 is SGHTA and CDR2 FQGNSA. The CDR3 consists of 20 residues. V was clipped by 1 base and J by 2 bases; unmatched bases: 9. The sample comes from a study of T cell repertoires in cytomegalovirus infection. Study as a whole: CMV infection and matching HLA type were both indicated by public TCR beta signatures. Regarding the study as a whole: Of the TCR beta families, the public ones yielded a cumulative frequency that identified carriers of CMV plus the relevant HLA. Across the ex vivo response, the dominant clonotypes were HLA-C-restricted CMV-specific TCR beta clonotypes.

In TCRdb, the reads were re-called with MiXCR into one record per CDR3 protein. The profile shows some 700,000 distinct CDR3 sequences, less than 40% of them singletons. The chain links TRBV7-2 to TRBJ2-3, with 16 bases that match TRBD2. The TCR originated in a human donor in good health (CMV status not recorded). Some clones in this sample may be carry-over from other donors' samples. The sequenced material came from PBMCs. CDR3 nucleotides: TGTGCCAGCAGCTTAGGTTCGGGACTAGCGGGAGGGATGTACACAGATACGCAGTATTTT. Protein: CASSLGSGLAGGMYTDTQYF.